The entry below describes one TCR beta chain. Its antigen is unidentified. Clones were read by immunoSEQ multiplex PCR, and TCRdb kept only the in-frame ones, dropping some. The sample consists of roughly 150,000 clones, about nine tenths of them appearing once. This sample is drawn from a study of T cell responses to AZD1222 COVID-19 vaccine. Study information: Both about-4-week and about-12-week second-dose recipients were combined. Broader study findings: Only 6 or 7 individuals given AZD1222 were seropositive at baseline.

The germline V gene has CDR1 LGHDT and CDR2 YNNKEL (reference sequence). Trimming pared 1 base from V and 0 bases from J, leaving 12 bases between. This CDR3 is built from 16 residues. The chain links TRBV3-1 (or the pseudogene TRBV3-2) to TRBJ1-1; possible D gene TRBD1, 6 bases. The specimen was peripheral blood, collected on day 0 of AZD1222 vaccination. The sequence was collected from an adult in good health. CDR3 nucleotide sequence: TGTGCCAGCAGCCAAGGACAGGCACTTCTGAACACTGAAGCTTTCTTT. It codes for CASSQGQALLNTEAFF.